The 5 T cell receptor beta chains listed next were all sequenced from one sample in a study of cytomegalovirus exposure and HLA in healthy donors. The primer mix had 60 Vbeta and 13 Jbeta primers. Assay: immunoSEQ multiplex PCR; the TCRdb copy retains only in-frame clones and omits some. The sample includes about 190,000 clones, roughly four fifths seen only once; the top ten take about 3.1%. Input material: PBMCs. These receptor sequences come from a woman in her 30s in good health and CMV-seropositive.

This clone was counted only a few times. The chain joins TRBV19 to TRBJ1-2; no clear D gene. V lost 5 bases and J lost 0, with 10 bases in between. The germline V gene has CDR1 LNHDA and CDR2 SQIVND (reference sequence). The CDR3 consists of 14 residues. Here the CDR3 reads CASSPLLTNYGYTF. The CDR3 nucleotides are TGTGCCAGTAGTCCCCTTCTAACTAACTATGGCTACACCTTC.

The J gene is TRBJ2-3, the V gene TRBV21-1; the tabulated D call, TRBD2, remains unverified against the DNA. TRBV21-1 is tagged as a pseudogene. CDR3 length: 22 residues. In nucleotides, the CDR3 is TGTGCCACAGGACGGGAGGGCCTTCCGGGACTTGAGGACGGGCAAAGCACAGATACGCAGTATTTT. The encoded protein is CATGREGLPGLEDGQSTDTQYF.

CDR3 in amino acids: CASSLRDRGWTEAFF. For the CDR3, the DNA is TGTGCCAGCAGTTTAAGAGACAGGGGGTGGACTGAAGCTTTCTTT. V and J are TRBV28 and TRBJ1-1, with 9 nucleotides matching TRBD1. The CDR3 has 15 residues. Germline V lookup: CDR1 MDHEN, CDR2 SYDVKM. V dropped 2 bases and J dropped 5; count of bases not matched to a gene: 6.

V is TRBV10-1 and J is TRBJ2-7; 7 positions match TRBD1. The V gene end was trimmed by 3 bases and the J gene end by 5 bases; junction bases not matched to a gene: 7. Germline-derived CDR1 and CDR2 are WNHNN and SYGVQD (reference sequence). The CDR3 runs to 14 residues. The CDR3 sequence: CASSDTGQVNEQYF. In DNA form, the CDR3 reads TGCGCCAGCAGTGACACAGGACAGGTAAACGAGCAGTACTTC.

Regarding this clone: Different DNA sequences within this sample yield the same CDR3. The chain uses TRBV19 and TRBJ1-5; D is ambiguous. The CDR3 contains 12 residues. Germline V gives CDR1 LNHDA, CDR2 SQIVND (reference sequence). With 6 bases removed from V and 3 bases from J, the gap between germline ends came to 6 bases. The CDR3 region has the DNA TGTGCCAGTAGCAGTTACAATCAGCCCCAGCATTTT. This encodes CASSSYNQPQHF.